The rows below give T cell receptor beta chains drawn from one sample of a study of T cells in Graves' hyperthyroidism and ophthalmopathy. Each CDR3 protein is one row after TCRdb ran MiXCR on the multiplex PCR reads. The sample comprises roughly 250,000 distinct CDR3 sequences, around 15% of which are singletons, and around 30% rests with the top ten. The sequencing sample was made of blood. The receptors were gathered from a woman younger than 35 with Graves' ophthalmopathy. The conserved cysteine and the conserved F or W are not part of the CDR3 here.

V gene	J gene	CDR3 protein
TRBV4-2	TRBJ2-5	ASSQERGGQETQY
TRBV28	TRBJ2-7	ASSSNYEQY
TRBV5-1	TRBJ2-7	ASSLVQGAYEQY
TRBV28	TRBJ1-2	ASSSGTARYT
TRBV7-9	TRBJ2-1	ASKIQELNEQF
TRBV12-5	TRBJ2-7	ASGPGTGGAEQY
TRBV4-1	TRBJ2-7	ASSQGSRQGGYEQY
TRBV20-1	TRBJ2-3	SARDDGPDTQY
TRBV9	TRBJ2-3	ASSVARADTQY
TRBV7-8	TRBJ2-3	ASSLGARTGSTDTQY
TRBV9	TRBJ1-5	ASSEGDSNQPQH
TRBV7-2	TRBJ2-7	ASSLLGYEQY
TRBV6-1	TRBJ1-3	ASSVGLGGSGNTIY
TRBV5-4	TRBJ2-3	ASRLDWAADTQY
TRBV7-9	TRBJ2-1	ASSPGGLPPYNEQF
TRBV5-1	TRBJ2-1	ASSLGGTLYNEQF
TRBV13	TRBJ2-3	ASSLGGGATDTQY
TRBV7-8	TRBJ1-2	ASSLGGPNYGYT
TRBV7-9	TRBJ2-5	ASSLVQNGETQY
TRBV5-1	TRBJ1-1	ASSFMDPKNTEAF
TRBV6-2/TRBV6-3	TRBJ2-7	ASSYSGQRSYEQY
TRBV4-3	TRBJ1-2	ASSQEQGARVCGYT
TRBV5-1	TRBJ2-1	ASSLEGFDEQF
TRBV5-4	TRBJ2-2	VSSSGTSGIYANTGELF
TRBV3-1	TRBJ1-6	ASSQVHGHNSPLH
TRBV12-3/TRBV12-4	TRBJ1-1	ASSFAGDYTEAF
TRBV24-1	TRBJ1-2	ATSESNYGYT
TRBV12-3/TRBV12-4	TRBJ2-5	ASSSTNQGGGETQY
TRBV20-1	TRBJ2-2	SARVLGNTGELF
TRBV5-1	TRBJ2-2	ASNELAGGPGELF
TRBV20-1	TRBJ1-1	SALNYRTDEAF
TRBV5-5	TRBJ2-7	ASSLQGGTYEQY
TRBV28	TRBJ1-4	ANEGQGVIRRKLF
TRBV12-3/TRBV12-4	TRBJ1-1	ASRPGGGGGTEAF
TRBV5-1	TRBJ1-3	ASRQQGFRNTIY
TRBV7-2	TRBJ2-3	ASRPGQGRTDTQY
TRBV12-3/TRBV12-4	TRBJ1-1	ASSSIQGAAYTEAF
TRBV12-3/TRBV12-4	TRBJ2-3	ASSLPSGGEDTQY
TRBV7-9	TRBJ2-1	ASSPGTGYPNEQF
TRBV12-3/TRBV12-4	TRBJ1-6	ASSLGVGNSPLH
TRBV6-1	TRBJ2-7	ATARDRGLYEQY
TRBV2	TRBJ2-2	ASRKTSGTNTGELF